These 7 T cell receptor beta chains were sequenced from one sample in a study of metastatic and nonmetastatic thyroid tumors. No patient had received any treatment before thyroid surgery. TCRdb used MiXCR to call clones anew from the PCR reads. Seen here are 10,000 to 15,000 clones, 26% observed once, and the top ten hold over 15%. The sample comprised tumor tissue. All receptors come from a female donor with papillary thyroid cancer or a benign thyroid nodule (not recorded which). Some clones in this sample may be carry-over from other donors' samples.

The rearrangement joins TRBV10-3 to TRBJ1-1, with D possibly being TRBD1 (5 bases). The CDR3 runs 15 residues. Looked up from germline, CDR1 is ENHRY and CDR2 is SYGVKD. Trimming removed 0 bases from V and 1 base from J, with 9 bases in between. The CDR3 nucleotides are TGTGCCATCAGTGAGTCTGGGACGGAGAACACTGAAGCTTTCTTT. This codes for CAISESGTENTEAFF.

In its sample, this clone was seen a few times. The CDR3 nucleotides read TGTGCCAGCAGTTTGGGGACCTTTGACACCATATATTTT. This encodes CASSLGTFDTIYF. The chain combines TRBV6-1 with TRBJ1-3, with TRBD1 as a possible D gene (5 bases). The CDR3 consists of 13 residues. Trimming left V 5 bases short and J 8 bases short, with 13 bases between. Germline CDR1 is MNHNS and CDR2 is SASEGT.

Remarks on this clone: Germline is not matched at one junction end, which may reflect a read error. J is TRBJ1-1 and V is TRBV6-1, with no clear D. In germline, CDR1 is MNHNS, CDR2 SASEGT. The CDR3 is 10 amino acids. This CDR3 is CSTLNTEAFF. The CDR3 DNA reads TGTTCCACCTTGAACACTGAGGCTTTCTTT.

The chain links TRBV30 to TRBJ1-2, with TRBD1 matching 8 bases. Germline V CDR1 and CDR2: GTSNPN, SVGIG (reference sequence). The CDR3 contains 14 residues. J gave up 5 bases and V 3 bases, and 8 bases lay outside the gene matches. CDR3 region: CAWSRQGWGYGYTF. The CDR3 DNA follows: TGTGCCTGGAGCCGACAGGGGTGGGGATATGGCTACACCTTC.

This clone has a handful of counts. The chain recombines TRBV19 with TRBJ2-2; 8 bases line up with TRBD1. This CDR3 comprises 14 residues. J was trimmed by 7 bases and V by 2 bases; bases with no gene match: 3. The germline CDR1 and CDR2 sequences are LNHDA and SQIVND (reference sequence). The CDR3 protein is CASSIQGAVGELFF. The CDR3 coding sequence is TGTGCCAGTAGTATACAGGGGGCGGTCGGGGAGCTGTTTTTT.

This clone was counted many times. The J gene is TRBJ2-1, the V gene TRBV5-4; 8 bases are shared with TRBD1. This CDR3 comprises 16 residues. The V and J ends lost 0 bases and 4 bases, in that order; junction bases with no gene match: 6. Germline-derived CDR1 and CDR2 are SGHNT and YYREEE (reference sequence). DNA for the CDR3: TGTGCCAGCAGCTTGGGCGGACAGGGAGGATACAATGAGCAGTTCTTC. It encodes CASSLGGQGGYNEQFF.

Judged by abundance, this clone is medium-sized. The chain combines TRBV30 with TRBJ2-7; D is ambiguous. V was cut by 2 bases and J by 3 bases, with 8 bases left in between. In germline, CDR1 is GTSNPN, CDR2 SVGIG (reference sequence). This CDR3 region has 12 residues. The CDR3 coding sequence is TGTGCCTGGAGTCAGGAGATCTACGAGCAGTACTTC. It translates to CAWSQEIYEQYF.